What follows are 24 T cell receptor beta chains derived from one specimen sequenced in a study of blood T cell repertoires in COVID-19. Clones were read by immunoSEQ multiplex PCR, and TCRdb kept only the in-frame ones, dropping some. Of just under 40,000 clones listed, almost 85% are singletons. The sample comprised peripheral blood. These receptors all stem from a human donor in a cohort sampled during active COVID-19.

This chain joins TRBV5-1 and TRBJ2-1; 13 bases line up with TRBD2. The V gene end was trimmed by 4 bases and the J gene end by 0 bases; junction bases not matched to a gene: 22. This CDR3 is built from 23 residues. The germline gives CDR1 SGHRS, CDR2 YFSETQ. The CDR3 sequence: CASSPPGGSPGLAGKSSYNEQFF. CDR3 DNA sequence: TGCGCCAGCAGCCCCCCGGGGGGTTCACCGGGACTAGCGGGGAAAAGCTCCTACAATGAGCAGTTCTTC.

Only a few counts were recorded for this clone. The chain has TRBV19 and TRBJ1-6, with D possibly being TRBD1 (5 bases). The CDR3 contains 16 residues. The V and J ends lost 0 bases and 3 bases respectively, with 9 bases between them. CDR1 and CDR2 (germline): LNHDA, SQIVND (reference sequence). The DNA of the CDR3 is TGTGCCAGTAGTATAGATCTCGACAGCTATAATTCACCCCTCCACTTT. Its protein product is CASSIDLDSYNSPLHF.

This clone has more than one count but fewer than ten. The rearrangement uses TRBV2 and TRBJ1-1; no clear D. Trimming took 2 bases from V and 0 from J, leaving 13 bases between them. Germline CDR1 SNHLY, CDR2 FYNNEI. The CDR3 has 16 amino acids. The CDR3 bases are TGTGCCAGCAGTGAAAGGGTTCGGACTGTGAACACTGAAGCTTTCTTT. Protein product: CASSERVRTVNTEAFF.

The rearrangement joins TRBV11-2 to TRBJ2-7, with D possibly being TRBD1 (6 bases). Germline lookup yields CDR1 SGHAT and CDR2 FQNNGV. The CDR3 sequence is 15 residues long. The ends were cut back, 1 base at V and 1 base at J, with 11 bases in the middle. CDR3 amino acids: CASSLGSTGSYEQYF. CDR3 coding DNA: TGTGCCAGCAGCTTAGGGTCGACAGGATCCTACGAGCAGTACTTC.

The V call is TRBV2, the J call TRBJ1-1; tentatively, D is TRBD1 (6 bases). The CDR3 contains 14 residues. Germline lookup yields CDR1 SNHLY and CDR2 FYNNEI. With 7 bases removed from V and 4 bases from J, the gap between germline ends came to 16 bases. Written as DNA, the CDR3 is TGTGCCAGCAAGTTTGAACAGGGTTTCACTGAAGCTTTCTTT. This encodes CASKFEQGFTEAFF.

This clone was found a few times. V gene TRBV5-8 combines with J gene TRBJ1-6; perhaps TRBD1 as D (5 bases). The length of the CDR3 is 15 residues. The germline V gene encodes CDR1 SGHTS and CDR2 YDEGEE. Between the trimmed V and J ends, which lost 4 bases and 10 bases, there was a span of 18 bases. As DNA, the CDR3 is TGTGCCAGCAGCCCCCGGACACTAAAGTACTCACCCCTCCACTTT. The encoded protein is CASSPRTLKYSPLHF.

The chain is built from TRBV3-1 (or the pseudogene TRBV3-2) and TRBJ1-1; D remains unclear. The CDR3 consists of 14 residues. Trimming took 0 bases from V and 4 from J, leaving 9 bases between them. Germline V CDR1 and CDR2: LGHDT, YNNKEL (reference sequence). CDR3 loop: CASSQENSRTEAFF. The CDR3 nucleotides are TGTGCCAGCAGCCAAGAAAATTCCCGCACTGAAGCTTTCTTT.

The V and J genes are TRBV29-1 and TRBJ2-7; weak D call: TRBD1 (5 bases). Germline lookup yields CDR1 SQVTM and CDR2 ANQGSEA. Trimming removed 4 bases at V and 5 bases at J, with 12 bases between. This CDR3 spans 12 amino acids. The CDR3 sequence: CSVGRQPNEQYF. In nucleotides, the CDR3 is TGCAGCGTTGGGAGACAGCCCAACGAGCAGTACTTC.

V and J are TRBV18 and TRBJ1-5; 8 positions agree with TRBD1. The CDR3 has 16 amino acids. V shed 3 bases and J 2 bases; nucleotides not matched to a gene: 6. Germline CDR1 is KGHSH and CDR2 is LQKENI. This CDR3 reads CASSPLGQGGNQPQHF. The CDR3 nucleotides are TGTGCCAGCTCACCCCTTGGACAGGGTGGCAATCAGCCCCAGCATTTT.

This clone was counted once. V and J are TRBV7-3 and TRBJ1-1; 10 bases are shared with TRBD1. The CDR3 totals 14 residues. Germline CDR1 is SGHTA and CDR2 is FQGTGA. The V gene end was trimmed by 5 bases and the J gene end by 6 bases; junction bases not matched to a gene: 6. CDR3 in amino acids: CASSRGQGVAEAFF. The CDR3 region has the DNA TGTGCCAGCAGCCGCGGACAGGGGGTCGCTGAAGCTTTCTTT.

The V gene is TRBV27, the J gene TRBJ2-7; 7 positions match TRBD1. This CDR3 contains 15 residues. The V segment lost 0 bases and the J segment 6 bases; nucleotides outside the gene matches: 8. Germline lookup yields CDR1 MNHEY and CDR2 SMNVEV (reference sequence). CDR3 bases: TGTGCCAGCAGTTTATCCACAGGGGTCGGGCGCGAGCAGTACTTC. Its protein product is CASSLSTGVGREQYF.

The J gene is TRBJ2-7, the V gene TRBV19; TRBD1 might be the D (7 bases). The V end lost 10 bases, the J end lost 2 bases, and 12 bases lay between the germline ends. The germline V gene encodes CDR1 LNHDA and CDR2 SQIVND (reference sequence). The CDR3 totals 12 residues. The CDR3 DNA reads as TGTGCCACCCAGGGGGGACCCTACGAGCAGTACTTC. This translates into CATQGGPYEQYF.

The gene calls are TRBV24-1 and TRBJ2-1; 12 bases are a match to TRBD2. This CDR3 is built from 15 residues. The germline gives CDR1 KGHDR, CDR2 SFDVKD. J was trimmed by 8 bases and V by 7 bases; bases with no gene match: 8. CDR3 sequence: CATSSASSGRDEQFF. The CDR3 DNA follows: TGTGCCACCAGCAGCGCCTCTAGCGGGAGGGATGAGCAGTTCTTC.

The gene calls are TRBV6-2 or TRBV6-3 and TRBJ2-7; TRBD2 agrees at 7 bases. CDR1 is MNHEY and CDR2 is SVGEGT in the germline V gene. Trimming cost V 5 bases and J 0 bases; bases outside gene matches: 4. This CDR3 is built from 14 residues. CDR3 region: CASSPWGGSYEQYF. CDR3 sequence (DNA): TGTGCCAGCAGTCCCTGGGGGGGCTCCTACGAGCAGTACTTC.

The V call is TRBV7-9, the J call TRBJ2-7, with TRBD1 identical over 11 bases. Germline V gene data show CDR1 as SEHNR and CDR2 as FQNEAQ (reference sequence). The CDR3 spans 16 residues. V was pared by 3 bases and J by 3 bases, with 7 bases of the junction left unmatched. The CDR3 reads CASSFGTGGQSYEQYF. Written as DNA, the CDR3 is TGTGCCAGCAGCTTTGGGACAGGGGGTCAAAGCTACGAGCAGTACTTC.

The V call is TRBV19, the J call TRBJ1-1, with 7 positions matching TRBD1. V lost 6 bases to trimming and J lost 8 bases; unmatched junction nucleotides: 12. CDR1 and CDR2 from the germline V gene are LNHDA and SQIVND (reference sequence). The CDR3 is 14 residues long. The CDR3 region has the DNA TGTGCCAGTAGCCTCAGGCAGGGGGTATTCGAAGCTTTCTTT. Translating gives CASSLRQGVFEAFF. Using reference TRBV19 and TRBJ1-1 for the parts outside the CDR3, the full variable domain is DGGITQSPKYLFRKEGQNVTLSCEQNLNHDAMYWYRQDPGQGLRLIYYSQIVNDFQKGDIAEGYSVSREKKESFPLTVTSAQKNPTAFYLCASSLRQGVFEAFFGQGTRLTVV.

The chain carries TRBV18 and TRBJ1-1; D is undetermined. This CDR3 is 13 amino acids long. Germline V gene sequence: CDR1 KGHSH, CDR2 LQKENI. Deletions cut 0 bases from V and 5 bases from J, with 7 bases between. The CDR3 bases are TGTGCCAGCTCACCACCACAGCCTACTGAAGCTTTCTTT. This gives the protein CASSPPQPTEAFF.

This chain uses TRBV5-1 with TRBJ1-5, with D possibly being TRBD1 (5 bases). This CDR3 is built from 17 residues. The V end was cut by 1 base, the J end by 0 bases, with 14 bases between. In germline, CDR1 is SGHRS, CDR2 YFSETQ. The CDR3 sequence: CASSLKGLDNSNQPQHF. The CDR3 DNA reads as TGCGCCAGCAGCTTGAAGGGACTAGATAATAGCAATCAGCCCCAGCATTTT.

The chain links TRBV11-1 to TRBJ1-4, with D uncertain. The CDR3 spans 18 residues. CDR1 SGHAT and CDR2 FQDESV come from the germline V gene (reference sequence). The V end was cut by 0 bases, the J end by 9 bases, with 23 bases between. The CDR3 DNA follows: TGTGCCAGCAGCTTAGCTCCTTTGGGAGCCCAGGATACGCAAAAACTGTTTTTT. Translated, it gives CASSLAPLGAQDTQKLFF.

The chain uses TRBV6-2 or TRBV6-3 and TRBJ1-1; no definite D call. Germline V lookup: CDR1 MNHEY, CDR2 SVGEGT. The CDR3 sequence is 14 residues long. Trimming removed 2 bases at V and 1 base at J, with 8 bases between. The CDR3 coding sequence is TGTGCCAGCAGTTACGCTGACAAGAACACTGAAGCTTTCTTT. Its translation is CASSYADKNTEAFF.

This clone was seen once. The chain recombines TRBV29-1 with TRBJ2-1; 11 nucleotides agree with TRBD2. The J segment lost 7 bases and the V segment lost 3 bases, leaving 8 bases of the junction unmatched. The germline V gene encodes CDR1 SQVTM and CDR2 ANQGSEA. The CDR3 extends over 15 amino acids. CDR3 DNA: TGCAGCGTTGAGGTAGCGGGGGGGCGTAGAAATGAGCAGTTCTTC. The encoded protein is CSVEVAGGRRNEQFF.

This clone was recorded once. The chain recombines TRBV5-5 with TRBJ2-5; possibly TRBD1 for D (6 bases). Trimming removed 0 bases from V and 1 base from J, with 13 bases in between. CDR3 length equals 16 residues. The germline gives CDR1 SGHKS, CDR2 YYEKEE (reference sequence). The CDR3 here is CASSLALQGPQETQYF. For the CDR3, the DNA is TGTGCCAGCAGCTTGGCCTTACAGGGACCCCAAGAGACCCAGTACTTC.

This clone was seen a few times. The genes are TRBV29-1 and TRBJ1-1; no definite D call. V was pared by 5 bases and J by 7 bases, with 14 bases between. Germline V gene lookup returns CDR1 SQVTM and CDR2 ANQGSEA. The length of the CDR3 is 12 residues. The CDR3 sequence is CSVRRGDDEAFF. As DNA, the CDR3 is TGCAGCGTTCGACGAGGTGACGATGAAGCTTTCTTT. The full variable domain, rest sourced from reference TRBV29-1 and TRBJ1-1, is SAVISQKPSRDICQRGTSLTIQCQVDSQVTMMFWYRQQPGQSLTLIATANQGSEATYESGFVIDKFPISRPNLTFSTLTVSNMSPEDSSIYLCSVRRGDDEAFFGQGTRLTVV.

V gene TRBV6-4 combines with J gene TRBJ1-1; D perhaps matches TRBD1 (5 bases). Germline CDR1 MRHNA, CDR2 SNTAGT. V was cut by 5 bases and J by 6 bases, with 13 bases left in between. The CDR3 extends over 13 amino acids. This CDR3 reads CASSPAGFSEAFF. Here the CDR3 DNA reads TGTGCCAGCAGTCCTGCAGGGTTCTCTGAAGCTTTCTTT.